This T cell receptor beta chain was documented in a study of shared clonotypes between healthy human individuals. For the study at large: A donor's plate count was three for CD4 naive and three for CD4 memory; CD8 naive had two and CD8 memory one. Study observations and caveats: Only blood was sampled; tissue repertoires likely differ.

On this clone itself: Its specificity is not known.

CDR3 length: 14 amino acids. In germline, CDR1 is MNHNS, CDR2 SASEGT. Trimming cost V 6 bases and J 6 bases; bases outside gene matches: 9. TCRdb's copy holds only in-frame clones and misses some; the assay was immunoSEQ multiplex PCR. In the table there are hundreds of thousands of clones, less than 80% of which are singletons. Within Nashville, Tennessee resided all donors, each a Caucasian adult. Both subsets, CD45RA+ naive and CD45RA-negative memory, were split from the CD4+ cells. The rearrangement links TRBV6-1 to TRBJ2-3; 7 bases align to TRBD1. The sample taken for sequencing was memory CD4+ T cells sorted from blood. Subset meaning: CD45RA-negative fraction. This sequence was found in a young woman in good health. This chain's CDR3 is CASRDRARPDTQYF. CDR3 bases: TGTGCCAGCAGAGACAGGGCCCGCCCGGATACGCAGTATTTT.